Below are 10 T cell receptor beta chains sequenced from a single sample in a study of beta chain features in type 1 diabetes. Every bit of the isolated RNA underwent reverse transcription, so sequencing read expressed TCRB transcripts. Assay used: immunoSEQ multiplex PCR; TCRdb lists only in-frame clones, some missing. The sample carries around 250,000 clones, around 14% recorded once. Sequencing input: naive CD4+ T cells from blood. These receptors came from a woman aged 35 to 49 in good health.

The rearrangement links TRBV11-2 to TRBJ2-5; TRBD2 matches 11 bases. The CDR3 sequence is 16 residues long. Trimming took 3 bases from V and 2 from J; bases not matched to a gene: 5. From germline, CDR1 is SGHAT and CDR2 FQNNGV. CDR3: CASSFTSGGPQETQYF. Here the CDR3 DNA reads TGTGCCAGCAGCTTTACTAGCGGGGGACCTCAAGAGACCCAGTACTTC.

The chain couples TRBV5-1 to TRBJ1-4; D perhaps matches TRBD1 (6 bases). This CDR3 is 15 amino acids long. Trimming cost V 2 bases and J 5 bases, with 13 bases left between them. Germline-derived CDR1 and CDR2 are SGHRS and YFSETQ. This CDR3 is CASSFGGRGNEKLFF. CDR3 DNA sequence: TGCGCCAGCAGCTTCGGGGGGCGAGGAAATGAAAAACTGTTTTTT.

This clone has more than one count but fewer than ten. The V call is TRBV9, the J call TRBJ1-6, with 7 bases matching TRBD1. From germline, CDR1 is SGDLS and CDR2 YYNGEE. This CDR3 is 19 amino acids long. The V and J ends lost 3 bases and 5 bases, in that order; junction bases with no gene match: 17. The CDR3 is CASSARDTDRRPDNSPLHF. The CDR3 DNA reads as TGTGCCAGCAGCGCTAGAGACACGGACAGGCGACCGGATAATTCACCCCTCCACTTT.

A few counts support this clone. The chain couples TRBV11-2 to TRBJ1-1, with 8 bases aligning to TRBD1. J was trimmed by 5 bases and V by 5 bases; bases with no gene match: 7. Per the germline V gene, CDR1 is SGHAT and CDR2 is FQNNGV. There are 14 residues in the CDR3. CDR3 bases: TGTGCCAGCAGCATGAGACAGGGGAGGACTGAAGCTTTCTTT. This gives the protein CASSMRQGRTEAFF.

Points on this clone: Germline is not matched at one junction end, which may reflect a read error. The V gene is TRBV6-1, the J gene TRBJ1-5; D remains ambiguous. Germline V gene data show CDR1 as MNHNS and CDR2 as SASEGT. The CDR3 consists of 11 residues. CDR3 in DNA: TGTGCCAGCAGTTATGGGTCGAAACAGTACTTT. Protein sequence: CASSYGSKQYF.

This clone has at least ten counts. This chain uses TRBV13 with TRBJ1-6; D might be TRBD1 (6 bases). V shed 5 bases and J shed 8 bases, with 13 bases lying between them. Germline CDR1 PRHDT, CDR2 FYEKMQ (reference sequence). The length of the CDR3 is 14 residues. Written as DNA, the CDR3 is TGTGCCAGCAGCGGACGACAGGTAGATTCACCCCTCCACTTT. As protein: CASSGRQVDSPLHF.

The rearrangement uses TRBV5-4 and TRBJ2-3; 7 positions match TRBD1. Losses at the gene ends were 5 bases for V and 4 bases for J; bases not matched to a gene: 4. The V gene's germline CDR1 is SGHNT and CDR2 YYREEE (reference sequence). The CDR3 loop spans 13 amino acids. The CDR3 region has the DNA TGTGCCAGCAGGACAGGGATGTCAGATACGCAGTATTTT. Translating gives CASRTGMSDTQYF.

This sequence joins TRBV5-1 and TRBJ2-7, with 9 nucleotides matching TRBD1. Germline lookup yields CDR1 SGHRS and CDR2 YFSETQ. Unmatched junction bases numbered 11, after V lost 0 bases and J lost 7 bases. The CDR3 contains 16 residues. Written as DNA, the CDR3 is TGCGCCAGCAGCTTGGCAGTCGGGACAGGGCTTCGGGAGCAGTACTTC. It yields the protein CASSLAVGTGLREQYF.

This sequence joins TRBV6-5 and TRBJ1-3; D is uncertain. CDR3 size: 15 residues. V lost 2 bases and J lost 0, with 8 bases in between. Germline lookup yields CDR1 MNHEY and CDR2 SVGAGI. Here the CDR3 DNA reads TGTGCCAGCAGTTACGATACGAGCTCTGGAAACACCATATATTTT. Translation gives CASSYDTSSGNTIYF.

The rearrangement links TRBV5-4 to TRBJ1-4, with D unresolved. Trimming removed 1 base from V and 6 bases from J, with 13 bases in between. CDR3 length: 15 residues. Germline V gene data show CDR1 as SGHNT and CDR2 as YYREEE (reference sequence). CDR3 DNA sequence: TGTGCCAGCAGCTTGCGGAGGGCTGGAGATGAAAAACTGTTTTTT. Translation gives CASSLRRAGDEKLFF.